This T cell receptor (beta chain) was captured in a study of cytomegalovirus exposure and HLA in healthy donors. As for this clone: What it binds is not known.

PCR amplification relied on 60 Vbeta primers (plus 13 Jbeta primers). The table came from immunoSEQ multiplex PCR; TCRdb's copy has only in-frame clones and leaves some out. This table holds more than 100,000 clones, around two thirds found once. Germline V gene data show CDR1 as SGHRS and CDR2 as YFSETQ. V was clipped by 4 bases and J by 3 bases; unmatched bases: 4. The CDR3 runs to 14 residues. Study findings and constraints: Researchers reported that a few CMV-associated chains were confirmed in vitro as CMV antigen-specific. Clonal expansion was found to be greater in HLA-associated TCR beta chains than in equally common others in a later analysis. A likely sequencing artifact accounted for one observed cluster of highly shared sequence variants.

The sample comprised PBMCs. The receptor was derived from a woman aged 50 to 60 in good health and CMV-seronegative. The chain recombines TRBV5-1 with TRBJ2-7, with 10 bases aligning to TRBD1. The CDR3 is CASSMGQGIYEQYF. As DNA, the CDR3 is TGCGCCAGCAGCATGGGACAGGGGATCTACGAGCAGTACTTC.